This T cell receptor beta chain was captured by sequencing in a study of T-cell reconstitution after alpha-beta-depleted transplantation in children. This clonotype was picked up a small number of times. Unique molecular identifiers featured in how the TCRbeta library was prepared. From the PCR reads, TCRdb called clonotypes with MiXCR, one entry per CDR3 protein. Of 500,000 or so distinct CDR3 sequences listed, 32% are singletons. V was trimmed by 6 bases and J by 4 bases, leaving 12 bases between them. The CDR3 length is 13 residues. Germline V gene lookup returns CDR1 MNHEY and CDR2 SMNVEV (reference sequence).

Sequenced material: PBMCs from the stem cell graft donor, taken from the stem cell graft. The sequence came from a human donor who donated a stem cell graft to a child with aplastic anemia. This chain uses TRBV27 with TRBJ2-5; D ambiguous. The CDR3 nucleotides read TGTGCCAGCAGGCCTTTAGTGGGAGAGACCCAGTACTTC. Protein: CASRPLVGETQYF.